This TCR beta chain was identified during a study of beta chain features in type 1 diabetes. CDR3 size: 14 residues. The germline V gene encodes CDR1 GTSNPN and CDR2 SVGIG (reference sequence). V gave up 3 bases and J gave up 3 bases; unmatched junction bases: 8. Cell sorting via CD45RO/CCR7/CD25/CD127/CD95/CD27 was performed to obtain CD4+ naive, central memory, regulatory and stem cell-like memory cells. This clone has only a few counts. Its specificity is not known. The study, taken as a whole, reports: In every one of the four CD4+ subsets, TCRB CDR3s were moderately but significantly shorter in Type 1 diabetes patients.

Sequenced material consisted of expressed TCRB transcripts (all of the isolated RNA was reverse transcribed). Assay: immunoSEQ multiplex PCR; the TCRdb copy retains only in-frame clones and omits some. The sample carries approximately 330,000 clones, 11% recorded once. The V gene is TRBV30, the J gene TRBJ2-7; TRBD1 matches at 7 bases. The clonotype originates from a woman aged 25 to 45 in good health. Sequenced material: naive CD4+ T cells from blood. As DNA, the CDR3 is TGTGCCTGGAGCCGGGACAGTCTTTTCTACGAGCAGTACTTC. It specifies CAWSRDSLFYEQYF. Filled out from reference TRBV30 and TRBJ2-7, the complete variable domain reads SQTIHQWPATLVQPVGSPLSLECTVEGTSNPNLYWYRQAAGRGLQLLFYSVGIGQISSEVPQNLSASRPQDRQFILSSKKLLLSDSGFYLCAWSRDSLFYEQYFGPGTRLTVT.